Following are 28 T cell receptor beta chains from one sample sequenced in a study of shared clonotypes between healthy human individuals. Measured with immunoSEQ multiplex PCR; TCRdb has only the in-frame clones, and not every one. The table includes 1.4 million or so clones, approximately 98.5% detected once. Sample: naive CD4+ T cells sorted from blood. Stated subset: CD45RA+ positively selected. The receptors were sampled from a man aged 25-45 years in good health.

The gene calls are TRBV14 and TRBJ2-7; 10 bases line up with TRBD2. The germline V gene has CDR1 SGHDN and CDR2 FVKESK. The ends lost 4 bases at V and 6 bases at J; junction bases unmatched: 12. The CDR3 has 16 residues. The chain's CDR3 is CASSLTSGFASGEQYF. The CDR3 nucleotides are TGTGCCAGCAGCCTGACTAGCGGGTTTGCTTCCGGCGAGCAGTACTTC.

The V gene is TRBV10-2, the J gene TRBJ1-1, with a possible D match to TRBD1 (6 bases). The germline V gene encodes CDR1 WSHSY and CDR2 SAAADI. The CDR3 is 15 amino acids. V was pared by 3 bases and J by 5 bases, with 16 bases between. The CDR3 spells CASSDYVGGRTEAFF. The CDR3 DNA follows: TGCGCCAGCAGTGATTACGTGGGGGGCCGGACTGAAGCTTTCTTT.

With regard to this clone: A junction end diverges from the germline sequence, so it may reflect a read error. This chain uses TRBV5-6 with TRBJ2-1; 12 bases are a match to TRBD2. The CDR3 loop spans 16 amino acids. The germline V gene has CDR1 SGHDT and CDR2 YYEEEE. The CDR3 bases are TGTGCCAGCAGCTTGCGAGGCCTAGCGGGAGGGGCCCGCGGGATCTTC. Protein: CASSLRGLAGGARGIF.

The V gene is TRBV12-5, the J gene TRBJ2-4, with TRBD2 identical over 8 bases. With V trimmed by 2 bases and J by 8 bases, 2 bases remained unmatched. Germline CDR1 LGHNT, CDR2 FRNRAP. This CDR3 has 13 residues. The CDR3 nucleotides are TGTGCTAGTGGTTTGTCCGGGGGGGACATTCAGTACTTC. Translation gives CASGLSGGDIQYF.

This chain links TRBV5-4 with TRBJ2-7; 8 bases match TRBD1. The CDR3 loop spans 14 amino acids. The V gene end was trimmed by 4 bases and the J gene end by 5 bases; junction bases not matched to a gene: 8. The germline V gene encodes CDR1 SGHNT and CDR2 YYREEE (reference sequence). The CDR3 DNA reads TGTGCCAGCAGCCACCGGACAGGGATCGACGAGCAGTACTTC. It specifies CASSHRTGIDEQYF.

The rearrangement joins TRBV14 to TRBJ2-5; D gene uncertain. Deletions cut 1 base from V and 8 bases from J, with 8 bases between. The CDR3 length is 12 residues. Germline V gene lookup returns CDR1 SGHDN and CDR2 FVKESK. DNA of the CDR3: TGTGCCAGCAGCCAAGGTTTTGCCACCCAGTACTTC. Protein product: CASSQGFATQYF. Full variable domain (outside the CDR3, taken from reference TRBV14 and TRBJ2-5): EAGVTQFPSHSVIEKGQTVTLRCDPISGHDNLYWYRRVMGKEIKFLLHFVKESKQDESGMPNNRFLAERTGGTYSTLKVQPAELEDSGVYFCASSQGFATQYFGPGTRLLVL.

The chain is built from TRBV7-2 and TRBJ2-5, with 7 bases that match TRBD2. Losses at the gene ends were 1 base for V and 5 bases for J; bases not matched to a gene: 7. This CDR3 has 15 amino acids. Germline CDR1 and CDR2: SGHTA and FQGNSA. CDR3 sequence reads: CASSLDGGSWETQYF. The CDR3 DNA follows: TGTGCCAGCAGCTTAGACGGCGGGAGCTGGGAGACCCAGTACTTC.

The genes are TRBV7-9 and TRBJ1-4; 8 bases fit TRBD1. Germline CDR1 is SEHNR and CDR2 is FQNEAQ (reference sequence). V trimming: 1 base; J trimming: 4 bases; junction bases outside the gene matches: 5. This CDR3 contains 16 residues. The chain's CDR3 is CASSLGRTGINEKLFF. DNA for the CDR3: TGTGCCAGCAGCTTAGGGCGGACAGGGATTAATGAAAAACTGTTTTTT.

The chain has TRBV27 and TRBJ2-2; 9 nucleotides agree with TRBD1. J was trimmed by 5 bases and V by 6 bases; bases with no gene match: 4. This CDR3 spans 14 amino acids. CDR1 MNHEY and CDR2 SMNVEV come from the germline V gene (reference sequence). Here the CDR3 reads CASRAGQGTGELFF. DNA of the CDR3: TGTGCCAGCAGGGCGGGACAGGGAACCGGGGAGCTGTTTTTT.

The rearrangement uses TRBV5-1 and TRBJ2-5, with 9 bases fitting TRBD1. The junction had 6 bases not matched to a gene; V was cut back by 4 bases and J by 5 bases. The CDR3 loop spans 14 amino acids. Per the germline V gene, CDR1 is SGHRS and CDR2 is YFSETQ. CDR3: CASSVSGQGETQYF. In DNA form, the CDR3 reads TGCGCCAGCAGCGTGTCGGGACAGGGTGAGACCCAGTACTTC. Variable domain in full (rest from reference TRBV5-1 and TRBJ2-5): KAGVTQTPRYLIKTRGQQVTLSCSPISGHRSVSWYQQTPGQGLQFLFEYFSETQRNKGNFPGRFSGRQFSNSRSEMNVSTLELGDSALYLCASSVSGQGETQYFGPGTRLLVL.

The rearrangement links TRBV5-1 to TRBJ2-5; TRBD2 matches 14 bases. V was clipped by 4 bases and J by 4 bases; unmatched bases: 6. The germline gives CDR1 SGHRS, CDR2 YFSETQ. The CDR3 is 16 amino acids. CDR3 sequence: CASSLEGTSGRETQYF. CDR3 bases: TGCGCCAGCAGCCTAGAAGGGACTAGCGGGAGAGAGACCCAGTACTTC.

The table lists this clone with a count of one. The genes are TRBV10-3 and TRBJ2-1, with 9 bases that match TRBD2. CDR3 length: 16 amino acids. V lost 6 bases to trimming and J lost 6 bases; unmatched junction nucleotides: 12. Germline CDR1 and CDR2: ENHRY and SYGVKD. The CDR3 here is CAISLLLAGEGNEQFF. The CDR3 DNA follows: TGTGCCATCAGCCTTCTTTTAGCGGGAGAGGGCAATGAGCAGTTCTTC.

The V and J genes are TRBV6-5 and TRBJ2-5; possibly TRBD2 for D (6 bases). The germline CDR1 and CDR2 sequences are MNHEY and SVGAGI. This CDR3 spans 15 amino acids. V lost 2 bases and J 2 bases, leaving 12 bases between the germline ends. The CDR3 sequence is CASSYAGPGQETQYF. The CDR3 nucleotides read TGTGCCAGCAGTTACGCGGGGCCCGGACAAGAGACCCAGTACTTC.

The J gene is TRBJ1-2, the V gene TRBV19; D not certain. The germline V gene has CDR1 LNHDA and CDR2 SQIVND (reference sequence). Trimming stripped 3 bases from V and 3 bases from J, with 11 bases between. The CDR3 has 14 residues. This chain's CDR3 is CASSIGGYYYGYTF. CDR3 nucleotides: TGTGCCAGTAGTATCGGCGGATACTACTATGGCTACACCTTC.

The chain carries TRBV15 and TRBJ1-2; TRBD1 might be the D (5 bases). CDR1 and CDR2 from the germline V gene are LNHNV and YYDKDF (reference sequence). Trimming cost V 3 bases and J 2 bases, with 7 bases left between them. This CDR3 spans 13 amino acids. CDR3 sequence: CATSRDTNYGYTF. The CDR3 DNA reads as TGTGCCACCAGCAGGGACACAAACTATGGCTACACCTTC.

The CDR3 coding sequence is TGTGCCAGCAGTTTGGCGGGAGGGCTATACACCGGGGAGCTGTTTTTT. Residues: CASSLAGGLYTGELFF. The V call is TRBV28, the J call TRBJ2-2; 9 nucleotides align to TRBD2. This CDR3 has 16 amino acids. Trimming took 3 bases from V and 3 from J; bases not matched to a gene: 5. The germline V gene encodes CDR1 MDHEN and CDR2 SYDVKM. Full variable domain (outside the CDR3, taken from reference TRBV28 and TRBJ2-2): DVKVTQSSRYLVKRTGEKVFLECVQDMDHENMFWYRQDPGLGLRLIYFSYDVKMKEKGDIPEGYSVSREKKERFSLILESASTNQTSMYLCASSLAGGLYTGELFFGEGSRLTVL.

The chain carries TRBV4-1 and TRBJ2-1, with D possibly TRBD1 on 6 matching bases. V was clipped by 1 base and J by 8 bases, with 12 bases between them. Germline values: CDR1 MGHRA, CDR2 YSYEKL. The CDR3 covers 14 residues. The CDR3 nucleotides are TGCGCCAGCAGCCAAGTGCACAGGGCCTATGAGCAGTTCTTC. It codes for CASSQVHRAYEQFF.

The J gene is TRBJ2-5, the V gene TRBV6-6; D unclear. Germline V gene sequence: CDR1 MNHNY, CDR2 SVGAGI (reference sequence). V was cut by 6 bases and J by 1 base, with 6 bases left in between. The CDR3 is 12 amino acids. CDR3 nucleotides: TGTGCCAGCAGCCATCTCCAAGAGACCCAGTACTTC. Its translation is CASSHLQETQYF.

DNA for the CDR3: TGCGCCAGCAGCTACTCACGGGACCCAACCTACGAGCAGTACTTC. This codes for CASSYSRDPTYEQYF. This chain links TRBV5-1 with TRBJ2-7, with D possibly called TRBD1 or TRBD2 (5 bases each). Trimming pared 3 bases from V and 2 bases from J, leaving 15 bases between. Germline V gene lookup returns CDR1 SGHRS and CDR2 YFSETQ. The CDR3 contains 15 residues. Full variable domain (outside the CDR3, taken from reference TRBV5-1 and TRBJ2-7): KAGVTQTPRYLIKTRGQQVTLSCSPISGHRSVSWYQQTPGQGLQFLFEYFSETQRNKGNFPGRFSGRQFSNSRSEMNVSTLELGDSALYLCASSYSRDPTYEQYFGPGTRLTVT.

This clone showed up just a few times. The CDR3 sequence is CASSGTSGKAYEQYF. The CDR3 DNA reads as TGCGCCAGCAGTGGGACTAGCGGGAAGGCCTACGAGCAGTACTTC. The rearrangement joins TRBV10-1 to TRBJ2-7; 12 bases line up with TRBD2. J was trimmed by 2 bases and V by 4 bases; bases with no gene match: 3. CDR1 is WNHNN and CDR2 is SYGVQD in the germline V gene (reference sequence). This CDR3 comprises 15 residues.

For this clone: One end of the junction is discordant with germline, which a read error may explain. This sequence joins TRBV5-6 and TRBJ2-7; D perhaps matches TRBD1 (8 bases). The CDR3 has 17 residues. The germline V gene has CDR1 SGHDT and CDR2 YYEEEE. The CDR3 loop reads CASSLGTGLQTGTMGSF. DNA for the CDR3: TGTGCCAGCAGCTTGGGGACAGGGCTACAAACCGGGACTATGGGGAGCTTC.

The chain is built from TRBV20-1 and TRBJ1-1, with D unclear. Trimming shortened V by 8 bases and J by 1 base, and 8 bases separated the two germline ends. CDR1 is DFQATT and CDR2 is SNEGSKA in the germline V gene (reference sequence). The CDR3 runs 11 residues. The CDR3 DNA is TGCAGTTCCCGGGGGAACACTGAAGCTTTCTTT. Protein product: CSSRGNTEAFF.

This clone was seen just once. The gene calls are TRBV5-1 and TRBJ2-3; TRBD2 aligns across 12 bases. This CDR3 is 15 amino acids long. The V gene end was trimmed by 3 bases and the J gene end by 4 bases; junction bases not matched to a gene: 3. The germline V gene encodes CDR1 SGHRS and CDR2 YFSETQ. This CDR3 reads CASSSRTSGADTQYF. The CDR3 bases are TGCGCCAGCAGCTCCCGGACTAGCGGGGCAGATACGCAGTATTTT.

V is TRBV2 and J is TRBJ2-7; 10 bases are shared with TRBD2. Germline CDR1 SNHLY, CDR2 FYNNEI. V dropped 5 bases and J dropped 3; count of bases not matched to a gene: 10. The CDR3 is 16 amino acids. CDR3 residues: CASSFPWASGSYEQYF. The DNA for the CDR3 is TGTGCCAGCAGTTTCCCCTGGGCTAGCGGGAGCTACGAGCAGTACTTC.

This sequence joins TRBV9 and TRBJ2-7; TRBD1 matches 8 bases. The germline CDR1 and CDR2 sequences are SGDLS and YYNGEE. The CDR3 is 15 residues long. The junction had 12 bases not matched to a gene; V was cut back by 4 bases and J by 6 bases. The CDR3 DNA reads TGTGCCAGCAGCCCACAGCGACAGGGGCTGGGCGAGCAGTACTTC. It is translated as CASSPQRQGLGEQYF.

The rearrangement uses TRBV2 and TRBJ2-1; possibly TRBD1 for D (6 bases). The germline V gene has CDR1 SNHLY and CDR2 FYNNEI. V lost 4 bases and J 5 bases, leaving 15 bases between the germline ends. This CDR3 is built from 15 residues. CDR3 sequence reads: CASSAETGLNNEQFF. CDR3 coding DNA: TGTGCCAGCAGTGCCGAAACAGGGTTGAACAATGAGCAGTTCTTC. Drawing the rest from reference TRBV2 and TRBJ2-1, the complete variable domain is EPEVTQTPSHQVTQMGQEVILRCVPISNHLYFYWYRQILGQKVEFLVSFYNNEISEKSEIFDDQFSVERPDGSNFTLKIRSTKLEDSAMYFCASSAETGLNNEQFFGPGTRLTVL.

The chain uses TRBV30 and TRBJ2-7, with TRBD2 matching 9 bases. The V gene end was trimmed by 4 bases and the J gene end by 3 bases; junction bases not matched to a gene: 13. CDR1 is GTSNPN, CDR2 SVGIG, per germline (reference sequence). The CDR3 length is 16 residues. The CDR3 region is CAWTRAGGRASYEQYF. Written as DNA, the CDR3 is TGTGCCTGGACGAGGGCCGGCGGGAGGGCCAGCTACGAGCAGTACTTC.

V and J are TRBV19 and TRBJ2-3, with 12 bases lining up with TRBD1. Germline V gene data show CDR1 as LNHDA and CDR2 as SQIVND (reference sequence). The CDR3 has 16 residues. Trimming cost V 1 base and J 4 bases; bases outside gene matches: 3. The chain's CDR3 is CASSIGGTGGSDTQYF. The CDR3 nucleotides are TGTGCCAGTAGTATAGGTGGGACAGGGGGCTCAGATACGCAGTATTTT. Full variable domain (rest looked up from reference TRBV19 and TRBJ2-3): DGGITQSPKYLFRKEGQNVTLSCEQNLNHDAMYWYRQDPGQGLRLIYYSQIVNDFQKGDIAEGYSVSREKKESFPLTVTSAQKNPTAFYLCASSIGGTGGSDTQYFGPGTRLTVL.